This entry describes one TCR beta chain. The antigen remains undetermined. This CDR3 is built from 15 residues. CDR1 is SGHTA and CDR2 is FQGNSA in the germline V gene. The V gene end was trimmed by 4 bases and the J gene end by 4 bases; junction bases not matched to a gene: 5. This sample is drawn from a study of Tregs in tolerant kidney transplant recipients. Findings and caveats of the study: For some patients, primers changed over time, blocking nucleotide-level comparison. Biological reproducibility was not directly addressed, but technical replication error appeared minimal.

CD4+CD25+CD127- Tregs, CD4+CD25- non-Tregs, CD4 and CD8 cells were sorted. Method: immunoSEQ multiplex PCR; TCRdb's copy keeps in-frame clones and lacks some. The sample lists 60,000 or so clones, roughly 85% occurring once. The V gene is TRBV7-2, the J gene TRBJ2-1, with 9 bases that match TRBD1. The source was Tregs from blood, collected before the transplant. The TCR comes from a human donor who received a combined kidney and bone marrow transplant. The DNA of the CDR3 is TGTGCCAGCAGCTCGGACAGGGGTAGTTACAATGAGCAGTTCTTC. Amino acids: CASSSDRGSYNEQFF.